This T cell receptor beta chain was identified during a study of cytomegalovirus exposure and HLA in healthy donors. J lost 0 bases, V lost 4 bases, and 11 bases had no gene match. Looked up from germline, CDR1 is SGDLS and CDR2 is YYNGEE. The CDR3 is 18 residues long. A remark on this clone: Its specificity is unknown.

The primer mix had 60 Vbeta and 13 Jbeta primers. The table came from immunoSEQ multiplex PCR; TCRdb's copy has only in-frame clones and leaves some out. The sample totals some 70,000 clones. Study-level findings and limits: In most subjects, TCR beta sequences reportedly gave accurate predictions of HLA-A and HLA-B alleles.

V gene TRBV9 combines with J gene TRBJ2-1, with 9 positions matching TRBD1. The sample comprised PBMCs. This receptor was obtained from a female donor in good health and CMV-seropositive. For the CDR3, the DNA is TGTGCCAGCAGCTCCCCCCTGGGGGGACAGGGCTCCTACAATGAGCAGTTCTTC. It codes for CASSSPLGGQGSYNEQFF.